This T cell receptor (beta chain) was retrieved from a study of tissue T cells after allogeneic stem cell transplantation. The wider study: Of the grafts for graft-versus-host disease patients, several were unmodified and three CD34-selected.

The table came from immunoSEQ multiplex PCR; TCRdb's copy has only in-frame clones and leaves some out. The table shows fewer than 2,000 clones, with approximately 80% occurring only once. The germline V gene has CDR1 LNHNV and CDR2 YYDKDF (reference sequence). The CDR3 covers 14 residues. Trimming removed 11 bases from V and 4 bases from J; junction bases left unmatched: 11. The sample here was liver tissue, taken at autopsy. The rearrangement links TRBV15 to TRBJ2-3, with TRBD2 identical over 8 bases. This TCR derives from a male patient at least 60 years old with steroid-refractory graft-versus-host disease after an allogeneic stem cell transplant. Part of the T cells may come from the graft donor. As DNA, the CDR3 is TGTGCCGTGGGCCGGGGGGGCCGGTCAGATACGCAGTATTTT. It translates to CAVGRGGRSDTQYF.